Shown below are 30 T cell receptor beta chains from a single sample sequenced in a study of T cell responses to AZD1222 COVID-19 vaccine. Sequencing used immunoSEQ multiplex PCR; TCRdb keeps in-frame clones, though not all of them. The table lists around 140,000 clones, nearly 90% of them singletons. The material was peripheral blood, obtained 28 days after the second dose of the MenACWY control vaccine. These receptors all stem from an adult who received the MenACWY meningococcal vaccine as a control.

The chain carries TRBV30 and TRBJ1-3, with TRBD1 as a possible D gene (6 bases). Trimming took off 7 bases at V and 4 bases at J, with 11 bases between the two ends. Germline V CDR1 and CDR2: GTSNPN, SVGIG (reference sequence). This CDR3 has 12 residues. The CDR3: CASVDRGNTIYF. CDR3 sequence (DNA): TGTGCCTCGGTAGACAGGGGAAACACCATATATTTT.

CDR3 residues: CASSLAFTEAFF. CDR3 nucleotide sequence: TGTGCCAGCAGTTTAGCGTTTACTGAAGCTTTCTTT. V gene TRBV12-3 or TRBV12-4 combines with J gene TRBJ1-1; D not certain. CDR3 length equals 12 residues. Trimming took 0 bases from V and 5 from J, leaving 4 bases between them.

This clone was counted between two and nine times. The CDR3 reads CASRGVLGLNQPQHF. DNA for the CDR3: TGTGCCAGCAGGGGGGTTCTGGGTCTCAATCAGCCCCAGCATTTT. The rearrangement uses TRBV6-5 and TRBJ1-5, with TRBD1 as a possible D gene (5 bases). The CDR3 contains 15 residues. V lost 6 bases and J lost 3, with 15 bases in between. Germline V gives CDR1 MNHEY, CDR2 SVGAGI.

The gene calls are TRBV11-3 and TRBJ2-3, with D tentatively TRBD1 (5 bases). The V and J ends lost 1 base and 12 bases respectively, with 20 bases between them. The germline V gene has CDR1 SGHNT and CDR2 YENEEA. CDR3 length: 15 amino acids. The CDR3 coding sequence is TGTGCCAGCAGCTTAGTTGAGACAGAGCCGAGACAACAGTATTTT. Translation gives CASSLVETEPRQQYF.

The chain employs TRBV28 and TRBJ2-7; TRBD2 matches at 9 bases. Germline V gene lookup returns CDR1 MDHEN and CDR2 SYDVKM. CDR3 size: 16 residues. Trimming removed 6 bases from V and 4 bases from J; junction bases left unmatched: 13. CDR3 DNA: TGTGCCAGCAGCTCGCCGGATAGCGGGAGACGGTACGAGCAGTACTTC. This translates into CASSSPDSGRRYEQYF.

DNA of the CDR3: TGTGCCAGCAGTATCGGACAGGGGGCCACCTACGAGCAGTACTTC. Amino acid sequence: CASSIGQGATYEQYF. The gene calls are TRBV28 and TRBJ2-7, with TRBD1 matching over 11 bases. In germline, CDR1 is MDHEN, CDR2 SYDVKM. With 5 bases clipped from V and 2 bases from J, the junction kept 5 bases outside the gene matches. This CDR3 contains 15 residues. Complete variable domain (other parts from reference TRBV28 and TRBJ2-7): DVKVTQSSRYLVKRTGEKVFLECVQDMDHENMFWYRQDPGLGLRLIYFSYDVKMKEKGDIPEGYSVSREKKERFSLILESASTNQTSMYLCASSIGQGATYEQYFGPGTRLTVT.

This sequence joins TRBV28 and TRBJ2-1; 14 nucleotides align to TRBD2. Germline values: CDR1 MDHEN, CDR2 SYDVKM. The CDR3 runs to 16 residues. V shed 2 bases, J shed 14 bases, and the junction held 11 bases outside the gene matches. In DNA, the CDR3 is TGTGCCAGCAGTTTACAGGGGACTAGCGGGAGAAGGGATAAGTTCTTC. This encodes CASSLQGTSGRRDKFF. The entire variable domain, with the rest obtained from reference TRBV28 and TRBJ2-1, is as follows: DVKVTQSSRYLVKRTGEKVFLECVQDMDHENMFWYRQDPGLGLRLIYFSYDVKMKEKGDIPEGYSVSREKKERFSLILESASTNQTSMYLCASSLQGTSGRRDKFFGPGTRLTVL.

The chain links TRBV9 to TRBJ2-7; TRBD1 matches at 7 bases. CDR3 length: 13 amino acids. The germline CDR1 and CDR2 sequences are SGDLS and YYNGEE. Germline trimming cut 4 bases from V and 3 bases from J; bases unmatched to any gene: 4. CDR3 region: CASSSRDSYEQYF. Here the CDR3 DNA reads TGTGCCAGCAGCAGCCGGGACAGCTACGAGCAGTACTTC.

This clone was recorded a few times. V is TRBV4-1 and J is TRBJ2-3; TRBD2 agrees at 8 bases. Germline CDR1 reads MGHRA; CDR2 reads YSYEKL. Unmatched junction bases numbered 9, after V lost 1 base and J lost 3 bases. The CDR3 totals 17 residues. CDR3 sequence reads: CASSQVNLGLDTDTQYF. CDR3 in DNA: TGCGCCAGCAGCCAAGTTAATTTGGGACTAGATACAGATACGCAGTATTTT.

V usage is TRBV5-1 and J usage is TRBJ2-3; D unresolved. This CDR3 has 15 residues. CDR1 SGHRS and CDR2 YFSETQ come from the germline V gene. The germline V and J ends were trimmed by 3 bases and 0 bases, with 11 bases remaining between them. Written as DNA, the CDR3 is TGCGCCAGCAGCTCGACTCCCGGAAGCACAGATACGCAGTATTTT. Protein: CASSSTPGSTDTQYF.

This clone was detected a few times. The chain couples TRBV2 to TRBJ1-6, with D unresolved. The CDR3 loop spans 15 amino acids. Looked up from germline, CDR1 is SNHLY and CDR2 is FYNNEI. The V and J ends lost 2 bases and 5 bases respectively, with 10 bases between them. CDR3: CASSENGFDNSPLHF. CDR3 coding DNA: TGTGCCAGCAGTGAAAACGGGTTTGATAATTCACCCCTCCACTTT.

The rearrangement uses TRBV24-1 and TRBJ1-2; D not certain. This CDR3 is 14 amino acids long. Deletions cut 3 bases from V and 8 bases from J, with 15 bases between. Germline V gives CDR1 KGHDR, CDR2 SFDVKD. For the CDR3, the DNA is TGTGCCACCAGTGATCCGGCCAGGAGCTTAGGCTACACCTTC. Amino acids: CATSDPARSLGYTF.

This rearrangement joins TRBV9 to TRBJ1-2; D is perhaps TRBD1 (5 bases). Trimming stripped 0 bases from V and 8 bases from J, with 17 bases between. The CDR3 contains 15 residues. CDR1 and CDR2 (germline): SGDLS, YYNGEE. CDR3 in amino acids: CASSVARTLVEGYTF. CDR3 DNA sequence: TGTGCCAGCAGCGTAGCCCGGACACTCGTAGAGGGCTACACCTTC.

This clone was detected once. CDR3 DNA: TGTGCAATCAAGAAGGGGTCCACGGACAGGGCTGGCTACACCTTC. Its translation: CAIKKGSTDRAGYTF. This chain joins TRBV7-2 and TRBJ1-2, with TRBD1 matching 8 bases. The CDR3 totals 15 residues. The V gene's germline CDR1 is SGHTA and CDR2 FQGNSA.

V is TRBV6-2 or TRBV6-3 and J is TRBJ2-5; D unclear. The CDR3 is 17 residues long. Trimming pared 0 bases from V and 1 base from J, leaving 15 bases between. Germline assignment: CDR1 MNHEY and CDR2 SVGEGT. The CDR3 is CASSYSTDGGPQETQYF. The CDR3 nucleotides read TGTGCCAGCAGTTACTCGACGGATGGCGGCCCCCAAGAGACCCAGTACTTC.

Notes on this clone: The sample contains more than one DNA sequence encoding this CDR3. The V call is TRBV7-2, the J call TRBJ2-5; no reliable D call. The CDR3 contains 13 residues. Germline lookup yields CDR1 SGHTA and CDR2 FQGNSA. Trimming took 2 bases from V and 4 from J, leaving 8 bases between them. CDR3: CASSLSLGETQYF. The DNA of the CDR3 is TGTGCCAGCAGCTTAAGTCTAGGAGAGACCCAGTACTTC. The entire variable domain, with the rest obtained from reference TRBV7-2 and TRBJ2-5, is as follows: GAGVSQSPSNKVTEKGKDVELRCDPISGHTALYWYRQSLGQGLEFLIYFQGNSAPDKSGLPSDRFSAERTGGSVSTLTIQRTQQEDSAVYLCASSLSLGETQYFGPGTRLLVL.

J is TRBJ1-1 and V is TRBV7-2, with D uncertain. Trimming removed 5 bases at V and 1 base at J, with 11 bases between. Looked up from germline, CDR1 is SGHTA and CDR2 is FQGNSA. The CDR3 sequence is 14 residues long. For the CDR3, the DNA is TGTGCCAGCAGCCGGCGGACGGCGAACACTGAAGCTTTCTTT. Amino acid sequence: CASSRRTANTEAFF.

The chain is built from TRBV18 and TRBJ1-5; D gene uncertain. Trimming removed 6 bases from V and 0 bases from J, with 9 bases in between. This CDR3 region has 14 residues. Germline CDR1 and CDR2: KGHSH and LQKENI. The CDR3 DNA reads as TGTGCCAGCTCCCCCGGGTCTAGCAATCAGCCCCAGCATTTT. Translating gives CASSPGSSNQPQHF.

The chain combines TRBV4-2 with TRBJ2-2; 7 nucleotides match TRBD1. This CDR3 has 16 residues. Germline V gives CDR1 LGHNA, CDR2 YNFKEQ. Unmatched junction bases numbered 2, after V lost 0 bases and J lost 1 base. Here the CDR3 reads CASSQETGWNTGELFF. In DNA form, the CDR3 reads TGTGCCAGCAGCCAAGAGACAGGGTGGAACACCGGGGAGCTGTTTTTT.

This chain joins TRBV2 and TRBJ2-3; 9 bases are shared with TRBD2. Germline V gene lookup returns CDR1 SNHLY and CDR2 FYNNEI. The CDR3 runs 15 residues. Trimming at V came to 3 bases and at J to 6 bases, leaving 7 bases not matched to a gene. Here the CDR3 DNA reads TGTGCCAGCAGTGACAAGCGGGGGGCAGCGGATACGCAGTATTTT. Translating gives CASSDKRGAADTQYF.

The CDR3 protein is CASSLRPSTAYNEKLFF. The CDR3 nucleotides are TGTGCCAGTAGTCTACGGCCTTCGACAGCCTATAATGAAAAACTGTTTTTT. The V gene is TRBV19, the J gene TRBJ1-4; the D gene is possibly TRBD1 (5 bases). Trimming pared 5 bases from V and 4 bases from J, leaving 20 bases between. CDR1 LNHDA and CDR2 SQIVND come from the germline V gene (reference sequence). The CDR3 runs to 17 residues.

A remark on this clone: Other DNA sequences in this sample translate to the same CDR3. V is TRBV2 and J is TRBJ1-1, with 7 bases aligning to TRBD1. Losses at the gene ends were 4 bases for V and 1 base for J; bases not matched to a gene: 0. The CDR3 has 13 residues. Germline V gives CDR1 SNHLY, CDR2 FYNNEI. The CDR3 reads CASSGQGNTEAFF. DNA for the CDR3: TGTGCCAGCAGTGGACAGGGGAACACTGAAGCTTTCTTT.

This chain connects TRBV5-1 to TRBJ1-3; the D is unclear. V shed 1 base and J shed 0 bases, with 11 bases lying between them. In germline, CDR1 is SGHRS, CDR2 YFSETQ. The CDR3 length is 16 residues. The CDR3 protein is CASSLTTSLSGNTIYF. In DNA form, the CDR3 reads TGCGCCAGCAGCTTGACGACCTCGCTCTCTGGAAACACCATATATTTT.

The genes are TRBV4-3 and TRBJ2-3; 16 nucleotides line up with TRBD2. This CDR3 spans 17 amino acids. Looked up from germline, CDR1 is LGHNA and CDR2 is YSLEER. V was clipped by 6 bases and J by 1 base; unmatched bases: 4. The CDR3: CASSPGLAGGGTDTQYF. The CDR3 DNA reads TGCGCCAGCAGTCCGGGACTAGCGGGAGGGGGCACAGATACGCAGTATTTT.

Written as DNA, the CDR3 is TGTGCCAGCAGTTCCTTCGGTAGGGACAGGGGCGGTATGACCGGAAACACCATATATTTT. It translates to CASSSFGRDRGGMTGNTIYF. The chain recombines TRBV28 with TRBJ1-3, with TRBD1 matching over 10 bases. This CDR3 spans 20 amino acids. From germline, CDR1 is MDHEN and CDR2 SYDVKM. The junction had 19 bases not matched to a gene; V was cut back by 4 bases and J by 4 bases.

The chain combines TRBV7-3 with TRBJ1-1; D is undetermined. The CDR3 spans 13 residues. Germline V gene sequence: CDR1 SGHTA, CDR2 FQGTGA. V gave up 4 bases and J gave up 5 bases, with 11 bases separating them. CDR3 in DNA: TGTGCCAGCAGCTCCCAAACACAGACTGAAGCTTTCTTT. Its translation is CASSSQTQTEAFF. Full variable domain (remainder filled in from reference TRBV7-3 and TRBJ1-1): GAGVSQTPSNKVTEKGKYVELRCDPISGHTALYWYRQSLGQGPEFLIYFQGTGAADDSGLPNDRFFAVRPEGSVSTLKIQRTERGDSAVYLCASSSQTQTEAFFGQGTRLTVV.

This clone has a handful of counts. Other DNA sequences within the sample encode an identical CDR3. The rearrangement uses TRBV11-2 and TRBJ1-2; D is undetermined. The CDR3 is 14 residues long. Trimming pared 5 bases from V and 3 bases from J, leaving 13 bases between. From germline, CDR1 is SGHAT and CDR2 FQNNGV. This CDR3 reads CASSLGPGDYGYTF. CDR3 bases: TGTGCCAGCAGCCTCGGACCGGGTGACTATGGCTACACCTTC.

The chain combines TRBV7-9 with TRBJ1-6; D is ambiguous. CDR3 length: 14 amino acids. The germline V gene has CDR1 SEHNR and CDR2 FQNEAQ (reference sequence). Trimming stripped 1 base from V and 8 bases from J, with 9 bases between. For the CDR3, the DNA is TGTGCCAGCAGCTTAGGCGCGGACTATTCACCCCTCCACTTT. Translating gives CASSLGADYSPLHF.

J is TRBJ2-7 and V is TRBV7-9; tentative D call: TRBD1 (5 bases). The length of the CDR3 is 16 residues. Germline CDR1 reads SEHNR; CDR2 reads FQNEAQ (reference sequence). Trimming pared 3 bases from V and 2 bases from J, leaving 17 bases between. This CDR3 is CASSFPQARGTYEQYF. The CDR3 coding sequence is TGTGCCAGCAGCTTTCCCCAGGCTAGGGGCACCTACGAGCAGTACTTC.

The V call is TRBV5-1, the J call TRBJ1-3, with D possibly matching TRBD1 (5 bases). The CDR3 consists of 14 residues. CDR1 and CDR2 from the germline V gene are SGHRS and YFSETQ. V lost 3 bases and J 2 bases, leaving 9 bases between the germline ends. CDR3 DNA: TGCGCCAGCAGCTGGGACTTGGCTGGAAACACCATATATTTT. Translated: CASSWDLAGNTIYF.